The T cell receptor (beta chain) under discussion was sequenced for a study of shared clonotypes between healthy human individuals. Here immunoSEQ multiplex PCR was the method, and the copy in TCRdb shows in-frame clones only, minus some. The sample has 2 million to 2.5 million clones, more than 85% seen once; the top ten hold 0.35% to 0.45%. The CDR3 runs 12 residues. V was clipped by 4 bases and J by 5 bases, with 9 bases between them. CDR1 is SEHNR, CDR2 FQNEAQ, per germline (reference sequence). The chain recombines TRBV7-9 with TRBJ2-7; possible D gene TRBD1, 5 bases. The sequence derives from a man aged 18 to 35 in good health. Some clones in this sample may be carry-over from other donors' samples. What was sequenced was naive CD4+ T cells from PBMCs. Subset: CD45RA+ positively selected. The CDR3: CASSSQGHEQYF. CDR3 nucleotide sequence: TGTGCCAGCAGCTCCCAGGGTCACGAGCAGTACTTC.